Listed below are T cell receptor beta chains from one sample, sequenced in a study of cytomegalovirus exposure and HLA in healthy donors. The data were produced by immunoSEQ multiplex PCR, yet TCRdb's version contains in-frame clones alone and is incomplete. The sample carries 150,000 or so clones, approximately 94% recorded once. Sequenced input: PBMCs. These receptors were obtained from a man between 18 and 35 years old in good health and CMV-seropositive. The CDR3 runs from the conserved cysteine through the conserved F or W. Fields, in order: CDR3 length, J gene, D gene, V gene, CDR3 protein, CDR3 DNA. The D gene is left open where the match is weak.

cdr3_length: 14
j_call: TRBJ2-1
d_call: -
v_call: TRBV19
cdr3_aa: CASSLAVLYNEQFF
cdr3_nt: TGTGCCAGTAGTTTAGCGGTTTTGTACAATGAGCAGTTCTTC

cdr3_length: 15
j_call: TRBJ2-2
d_call: TRBD1
v_call: TRBV5-1
cdr3_aa: CASNGGTVRTGELFF
cdr3_nt: TGCGCCAGCAACGGTGGGACAGTTCGGACCGGGGAGCTGTTTTTT

cdr3_length: 15
j_call: TRBJ1-2
d_call: TRBD1
v_call: TRBV27
cdr3_aa: CASSLLGTAIYGYTF
cdr3_nt: TGTGCCAGCAGTTTATTGGGGACAGCAATTTATGGCTACACCTTC

cdr3_length: 13
j_call: TRBJ1-2
d_call: TRBD1
v_call: TRBV30
cdr3_aa: CAWSPGTDYGYTF
cdr3_nt: TGTGCCTGGAGTCCCGGGACAGATTATGGCTACACCTTC

cdr3_length: 11
j_call: TRBJ1-1
d_call: -
v_call: TRBV29-1
cdr3_aa: CSVLEGLGAFF
cdr3_nt: TGCAGCGTTTTAGAGGGATTGGGGGCTTTCTTT

cdr3_length: 15
j_call: TRBJ2-5
d_call: TRBD2
v_call: TRBV2
cdr3_aa: CASSGSGSRSETQYF
cdr3_nt: TGTGCCAGCAGTGGGAGCGGGAGTCGGTCAGAGACCCAGTACTTC

cdr3_length: 13
j_call: TRBJ2-5
d_call: -
v_call: TRBV15
cdr3_aa: CATSSGRSETQYF
cdr3_nt: TGTGCCACCAGTTCGGGAAGGTCAGAGACCCAGTACTTC

cdr3_length: 12
j_call: TRBJ1-2
d_call: TRBD1
v_call: TRBV19
cdr3_aa: CAGRDRAGGYTF
cdr3_nt: TGTGCCGGCCGAGACAGGGCAGGTGGCTACACCTTC

cdr3_length: 16
j_call: TRBJ1-2
d_call: TRBD1
v_call: TRBV19
cdr3_aa: CASSILQGALDYGYTF
cdr3_nt: TGTGCCAGTAGTATCTTACAGGGGGCGCTTGACTATGGCTACACCTTC

cdr3_length: 13
j_call: TRBJ2-5
d_call: -
v_call: TRBV7-9
cdr3_aa: CASSPRRYETQYF
cdr3_nt: TGTGCCAGCAGCCCTCGGAGGTACGAGACCCAGTACTTC

cdr3_length: 15
j_call: TRBJ2-1
d_call: TRBD1
v_call: TRBV29-1
cdr3_aa: CSVTLWTGPDNEQFF
cdr3_nt: TGCAGCGTTACTCTATGGACAGGGCCAGACAATGAGCAGTTCTTC

cdr3_length: 15
j_call: TRBJ2-2
d_call: TRBD2
v_call: TRBV9
cdr3_aa: CASSRTSGNDGELFF
cdr3_nt: TGTGCCAGCAGCAGGACTAGCGGGAATGACGGGGAGCTGTTTTTT

cdr3_length: 15
j_call: TRBJ1-3
d_call: -
v_call: TRBV5-1
cdr3_aa: CASSGLTGWENTIYF
cdr3_nt: TGCGCCAGCAGCGGTCTAACAGGGTGGGAAAACACCATATATTTT

cdr3_length: 13
j_call: TRBJ1-1
d_call: TRBD1
v_call: TRBV19
cdr3_aa: CASITTGNTEAFF
cdr3_nt: TGTGCCAGTATAACGACAGGGAATACTGAAGCTTTCTTT

cdr3_length: 15
j_call: TRBJ1-1
d_call: TRBD1
v_call: TRBV15
cdr3_aa: CATSGRRQGNTEAFF
cdr3_nt: TGTGCCACCAGCGGACGAAGACAGGGGAACACTGAAGCTTTCTTT

cdr3_length: 16
j_call: TRBJ2-3
d_call: TRBD2
v_call: TRBV27
cdr3_aa: CASSSNSAGVTDTQYF
cdr3_nt: TGTGCCAGCAGTTCCAACTCGGCGGGAGTCACAGATACGCAGTATTTT

cdr3_length: 18
j_call: TRBJ1-1
d_call: TRBD1
v_call: TRBV9
cdr3_aa: CASSVAPGRDRGNTEAFF
cdr3_nt: TGTGCCAGCAGCGTAGCCCCGGGGCGGGACAGGGGAAACACTGAAGCTTTCTTT

cdr3_length: 15
j_call: TRBJ2-4
d_call: TRBD2
v_call: TRBV6-5
cdr3_aa: CASSRTSGRPGIQYF
cdr3_nt: TGTGCCAGCAGTCGGACTAGCGGGAGGCCTGGCATTCAGTACTTC

cdr3_length: 19
j_call: TRBJ2-6
d_call: TRBD1
v_call: TRBV15
cdr3_aa: CATSTSTGGDYSGANVLTF
cdr3_nt: TGTGCCACCAGCACTTCGACAGGGGGAGATTACTCTGGGGCCAACGTCCTGACTTTC

cdr3_length: 11
j_call: TRBJ2-5
d_call: -
v_call: TRBV13
cdr3_aa: CASSQQGTQYF
cdr3_nt: TGTGCCAGCAGCCAACAGGGGACCCAGTACTTC

cdr3_length: 15
j_call: TRBJ2-7
d_call: TRBD2
v_call: TRBV11-2
cdr3_aa: CASSSEAGKGYEQYF
cdr3_nt: TGTGCCAGCAGCTCCGAAGCGGGGAAGGGCTACGAGCAGTACTTC

cdr3_length: 15
j_call: TRBJ2-7
d_call: TRBD1
v_call: TRBV9
cdr3_aa: CASSVAGQGPYEQYF
cdr3_nt: TGTGCCAGCAGCGTAGCTGGACAGGGACCCTACGAGCAGTACTTC

cdr3_length: 18
j_call: TRBJ2-1
d_call: TRBD2
v_call: TRBV5-1
cdr3_aa: CASSLDLGTSGRGNEQFF
cdr3_nt: TGCGCCAGCAGCTTGGATCTCGGGACTAGCGGGCGAGGGAATGAGCAGTTCTTC

cdr3_length: 15
j_call: TRBJ2-3
d_call: TRBD1
v_call: TRBV12-5
cdr3_aa: CASGPGQGRGDTQYF
cdr3_nt: TGTGCTAGTGGTCCCGGACAGGGGAGGGGCGATACGCAGTATTTT